Included here is one T cell receptor beta chain sequence, with context. This sample was taken from a study of blood T cell repertoires in COVID-19. Seattle-derived patients entered the study during active infection and were followed longitudinally. In the original analysis: Estimated nucleated cell counts came from reference gene primer amplification. Profiling relied on immunoSEQ multiplex PCR, and the TCRdb table lists in-frame clones only, not all of them. That table supplies the V and J calls and clone size; D and trimming were determined from the DNA. The repertoire holds 410,000 or so clones, with roughly 90% as singletons. CDR1 is SNHLY and CDR2 is FYNNEI in the germline V gene. With V trimmed by 7 bases and J by 0 bases, 3 bases remained unmatched. This CDR3 region has 15 residues.

J is TRBJ2-3 and V is TRBV2, with 11 bases fitting TRBD2. Sequencing was performed on peripheral blood. The clonotype comes from a woman aged 40 to 55 with COVID-19, enrolled during active disease. CDR3 protein: CASTRLAGSTDTQYF. The CDR3 bases are TGTGCCAGCACCCGACTAGCGGGAAGCACAGATACGCAGTATTTT.